The clone carrying this TCR beta chain was observed once. These data come from a study of blood T cell repertoires in COVID-19. Background on the study: Material from acute and convalescent COVID-19 was sourced from the United States, Italy and Spain. In each case, the material was cDNA or gDNA derived from T cells, B-cell-depleted T cells, or PBMCs.

The CDR3 runs to 19 residues. The ends were cut back, 1 base at V and 0 bases at J, with 19 bases in the middle. The germline V gene has CDR1 SGHVS and CDR2 FQNEAQ. Per the original methods: Amplification of reference gene primers provided the estimated nucleated cell counts. Assay: immunoSEQ multiplex PCR; the TCRdb copy retains only in-frame clones and omits some. V and J calls and clone size are those listed in that table; D and trimming were worked out from the DNA. The sample has tens of thousands of clones, 80% to 90% seen once. The chain couples TRBV7-8 to TRBJ1-5; D not resolved. The sequence was obtained from a woman older than 75 with acute or convalescent COVID-19. The sequenced sample was peripheral blood. The CDR3 sequence is CASSLVPFDNPSSNQPQHF. DNA of the CDR3: TGTGCCAGCAGCTTAGTCCCCTTCGACAACCCCAGTAGCAATCAGCCCCAGCATTTT.